The next 24 T cell receptor beta chains were all read from a single sample in a study of regulatory T cells in long-lasting Graves disease. Documented time point: newly diagnosed GD, antithyroid drugs for less than 3 months. Extracted PBMC RNA gave rise to the TCR library. For TCR beta, libraries came from iRepertoire HTBI primers and Arm-PCR of CDR3 regions. From the multiplex PCR reads, TCRdb called clonotypes with MiXCR, one entry per CDR3 protein. The sample has approximately 350,000 distinct CDR3 sequences; around 16% are singletons. These data also featured in a second study, about T cells in Graves' hyperthyroidism and ophthalmopathy.

Sequences were derived from peripheral blood mononuclear cells (PBMCs), sampled at new diagnosis, from a patient treated with antithyroid drugs. The receptors were sampled from a woman aged 18-30 years with Graves disease.

DNA of the CDR3: TGTGCCAGCAGAAGACAGCAAAACTATGGCTACACCTTC. Protein sequence: CASRRQQNYGYTF. The chain is built from TRBV6-1 and TRBJ1-2; D possibly corresponds to TRBD1 (5 bases). Germline V gene lookup returns CDR1 MNHNS and CDR2 SASEGT. Trimming removed 6 bases from V and 2 bases from J, with 10 bases in between. The length of the CDR3 is 13 residues.

This clonotype was seen many times. The germline gene is not matched at one end of the junction; a read error may be the cause. V gene TRBV20-1 combines with J gene TRBJ2-2; 7 bases are shared with TRBD2. This CDR3 is 13 amino acids long. CDR1 and CDR2 (germline): DFQATT, SNEGSKA (reference sequence). The CDR3 coding sequence is TGCAGTGCTACCAGCGGGAACATCGGGGAGCTGTTTTTT. Amino acids: CSATSGNIGELFF.

This clonotype came up many times. V is TRBV20-1 and J is TRBJ2-3; 10 bases fit TRBD2. There are 14 residues in the CDR3. Germline V gene data show CDR1 as DFQATT and CDR2 as SNEGSKA (reference sequence). J lost 6 bases, V lost 4 bases, and 7 bases had no gene match. The CDR3 nucleotides are TGCAGTGCTACCAGAGCGGGAGGGGTGGATACGCAGTATTTT. Amino acid sequence: CSATRAGGVDTQYF.

This clonotype was seen ten or more times. J is TRBJ2-2 and V is TRBV29-1; weak D call: TRBD2 (5 bases). CDR1 and CDR2 from the germline V gene are SQVTM and ANQGSEA. The ends were cut back, 4 bases at V and 3 bases at J, with 9 bases in the middle. This CDR3 has 13 residues. CDR3 in DNA: TGCAGCGTTGTGAGGCGGGACACCGGGGAGCTGTTTTTT. Protein product: CSVVRRDTGELFF.

This clonotype appeared many times. The genes are TRBV7-9 and TRBJ1-2; D not certain. CDR1 and CDR2 (germline): SEHNR, FQNEAQ (reference sequence). The length of the CDR3 is 13 residues. Trimming left V 1 base short and J 7 bases short, with 10 bases between. The chain's CDR3 is CASSLERLVGYTF. The CDR3 DNA sequence: TGTGCCAGCAGCTTAGAGCGTTTGGTTGGCTACACCTTC.

This CDR3 is CASSTAMNTKAFF. The CDR3 DNA sequence: TGCGCCAGCAGTACAGCAATGAACACCAAAGCTTTCTTT. The rearrangement uses TRBV5-1 and TRBJ1-1; D call uncertain. The germline V and J ends were trimmed by 5 bases and 9 bases, with 17 bases remaining between them. This CDR3 is 13 amino acids long. The germline gives CDR1 SGHRS, CDR2 YFSETQ.

The chain has TRBV5-1 and TRBJ2-7; 8 bases fit TRBD1. Germline V CDR1 and CDR2: SGHRS, YFSETQ. CDR3 size: 15 residues. V trimming: 1 base; J trimming: 6 bases; junction bases outside the gene matches: 9. The chain's CDR3 is CASSLKGQGSGEQYF. As DNA, the CDR3 is TGCGCCAGCAGCTTGAAAGGACAGGGATCGGGCGAGCAGTACTTC.

This clonotype was counted many times. The chain recombines TRBV12-3 or TRBV12-4 with TRBJ1-2, with D tentatively TRBD1 (6 bases). V lost 0 bases, J lost 5 bases, and 10 bases lay in between. The CDR3 is 14 residues long. DNA of the CDR3: TGTGCCAGCAGTTTAGCGGGGGCACCATATGGCTACACCTTC. It encodes CASSLAGAPYGYTF.

As to this clonotype: This could be a read error, since a much larger clone is one nucleotide away. The chain recombines TRBV7-8 with TRBJ2-1; 8 bases map to TRBD1. The junction had 4 bases not matched to a gene; V was cut back by 6 bases and J by 3 bases. Per the germline V gene, CDR1 is SGHVS and CDR2 is FQNEAQ. There are 14 residues in the CDR3. CDR3 residues: CASRLGTGYNEQFF. The CDR3 DNA follows: TGTGCCAGCAGATTGGGGACAGGCTACAATGAGCAGTTCTTC.

This clonotype was counted ten times or more. V gene TRBV3-1 combines with J gene TRBJ2-5; D is undetermined. Germline values: CDR1 LGHDT, CDR2 YNNKEL (reference sequence). The CDR3 sequence is 18 residues long. V was cut by 0 bases and J by 0 bases, with 17 bases left in between. The CDR3 spells CASSQDADLYTYQETQYF. As DNA, the CDR3 is TGTGCCAGCAGCCAAGATGCAGACCTTTACACGTACCAAGAGACCCAGTACTTC.

This clonotype was seen at least ten times. The chain recombines TRBV28 with TRBJ2-7; no clear D gene. The CDR3 runs 12 residues. From germline, CDR1 is MDHEN and CDR2 SYDVKM. V was shortened by 2 bases and J by 6 bases, with 8 bases between the two germline ends. The CDR3 DNA sequence: TGTGCCAGCAGTTTACTAGTTGCCGAGCAGTACTTC. It yields the protein CASSLLVAEQYF.

This clonotype was recorded at least ten times. The rearrangement uses TRBV2 and TRBJ2-1, with D perhaps TRBD2 (6 bases). Between the trimmed V and J ends, which lost 5 bases and 6 bases, there was a span of 11 bases. Per germline, CDR1 SNHLY and CDR2 FYNNEI. CDR3 length: 13 residues. As DNA, the CDR3 is TGTGCCAGCAGTCCCCACGGGGGCAATGAGCAGTTCTTC. Protein: CASSPHGGNEQFF.

The chain uses TRBV5-5 and TRBJ2-2; D possibly corresponds to TRBD2 (6 bases). The CDR3 runs to 16 residues. V lost 4 bases to trimming and J lost 0 bases, with 13 bases between them. Per the germline V gene, CDR1 is SGHKS and CDR2 is YYEKEE (reference sequence). The CDR3 DNA is TGTGCCAGCAGCCAAGGGACTGAGGCGAACACCGGGGAGCTGTTTTTT. Protein product: CASSQGTEANTGELFF. The full variable domain, its missing parts supplied by reference TRBV5-5 and TRBJ2-2, is DAGVTQSPTHLIKTRGQQVTLRCSPISGHKSVSWYQQVLGQGPQFIFQYYEKEERGRGNFPDRFSARQFPNYSSELNVNALLLGDSALYLCASSQGTEANTGELFFGEGSRLTVL.

This clonotype has a count of ten or more. This chain links TRBV2 with TRBJ2-1; D is uncertain. The germline V gene has CDR1 SNHLY and CDR2 FYNNEI. The CDR3 spans 17 residues. Trimming removed 6 bases from V and 0 bases from J, with 18 bases in between. CDR3 sequence reads: CASRARLVVSSYNEQFF. The CDR3 nucleotides read TGTGCCAGCAGGGCTAGACTTGTAGTAAGCTCCTACAATGAGCAGTTCTTC.

This clonotype was counted at least ten times. V and J are TRBV20-1 and TRBJ1-2, with 9 bases identical to TRBD1. The CDR3 consists of 12 residues. With 3 bases clipped from V and 8 bases from J, the junction kept 4 bases outside the gene matches. Germline V gene sequence: CDR1 DFQATT, CDR2 SNEGSKA (reference sequence). As DNA, the CDR3 is TGCAGTGCTAGGGGACAGGGCGGAGGCTACACCTTC. Translating it yields CSARGQGGGYTF.

This clonotype was counted between two and nine times. This chain links TRBV6-5 with TRBJ1-2; TRBD1 aligns across 7 bases. This CDR3 contains 12 residues. Germline V gene lookup returns CDR1 MNHEY and CDR2 SVGAGI. After removal of 4 bases from V and 6 bases from J, the junction contained 2 bases not matched to a gene. The CDR3 DNA is TGTGCCAGCAGTTTACAGGGGCATGGCTACACCTTC. Its translation is CASSLQGHGYTF.

This chain links TRBV2 with TRBJ2-2; 8 bases are shared with TRBD2. Germline V gives CDR1 SNHLY, CDR2 FYNNEI. V lost 4 bases, J lost 5 bases, and 6 bases stayed unmatched. CDR3 size: 15 residues. This CDR3 reads CASSVVAGPTGELFF. The CDR3 DNA follows: TGTGCCAGCAGTGTTGTAGCGGGACCGACCGGGGAGCTGTTTTTT. Full variable domain (outside the CDR3, taken from reference TRBV2 and TRBJ2-2): EPEVTQTPSHQVTQMGQEVILRCVPISNHLYFYWYRQILGQKVEFLVSFYNNEISEKSEIFDDQFSVERPDGSNFTLKIRSTKLEDSAMYFCASSVVAGPTGELFFGEGSRLTVL.

The chain links TRBV7-2 to TRBJ2-7, with D unclear. The V and J ends lost 5 bases and 3 bases respectively, with 11 bases between them. CDR1 SGHTA and CDR2 FQGNSA come from the germline V gene. The CDR3 has 13 residues. CDR3 protein: CASSTRVVYEQYF. For the CDR3, the DNA is TGTGCCAGCAGCACCCGTGTGGTCTACGAGCAGTACTTC.

This clonotype was counted many times. J is TRBJ2-1 and V is TRBV28; no firm D call. CDR1 is MDHEN and CDR2 is SYDVKM in the germline V gene. Trimming removed 6 bases from V and 4 bases from J, with 7 bases in between. The CDR3 has 12 amino acids. The CDR3 DNA sequence: TGTGCCAGCAGCGCCCTTTACAATGAGCAGTTCTTC. Protein: CASSALYNEQFF.

This clonotype has a handful of counts. This chain uses TRBV15 with TRBJ2-2; D not resolved. The ends were cut back, 5 bases at V and 2 bases at J, with 9 bases in the middle. The CDR3 contains 14 residues. Germline-derived CDR1 and CDR2 are LNHNV and YYDKDF (reference sequence). CDR3 residues: CATSFRPNTGELFF. The DNA of the CDR3 is TGTGCCACCAGCTTCCGACCCAACACCGGGGAGCTGTTTTTT.

This clonotype came up many times. The chain employs TRBV11-2 and TRBJ2-5, with 10 nucleotides matching TRBD1. Germline CDR1 SGHAT, CDR2 FQNNGV. Trimming removed 5 bases from V and 6 bases from J; junction bases left unmatched: 15. CDR3 length equals 17 residues. Written as DNA, the CDR3 is TGTGCCAGCAGCCCCGGACAGGGGGGTGGAACGGTAAAGACCCAGTACTTC. Protein sequence: CASSPGQGGGTVKTQYF.

This clonotype showed up many times. The J gene is TRBJ1-6, the V gene TRBV18; D might be TRBD1 (6 bases). This CDR3 comprises 15 residues. Trimming stripped 3 bases from V and 10 bases from J, with 16 bases between. Per the germline V gene, CDR1 is KGHSH and CDR2 is LQKENI. CDR3 in DNA: TGTGCCAGCTCACCCTCGTCTGGGGGCGGCTCACCCCTCCACTTT. It codes for CASSPSSGGGSPLHF.

The genes are TRBV30 and TRBJ2-3, with TRBD1 identical over 10 bases. Per germline, CDR1 GTSNPN and CDR2 SVGIG (reference sequence). The CDR3 is made up of 14 amino acids. With 3 bases clipped from V and 5 bases from J, the junction kept 5 bases outside the gene matches. The CDR3 coding sequence is TGTGCCTGGAGACCCGGGACAGGGGAAGATACGCAGTATTTT. Translation gives CAWRPGTGEDTQYF.

At least ten counts were recorded for this clonotype. The genes are TRBV11-2 and TRBJ2-7; 8 nucleotides line up with TRBD1. Germline V gene data show CDR1 as SGHAT and CDR2 as FQNNGV. J gave up 5 bases and V 5 bases, and 8 bases lay outside the gene matches. CDR3 length equals 14 residues. The CDR3 region is CASSTTGAGNEQYF. CDR3 nucleotide sequence: TGTGCCAGCAGCACGACAGGGGCAGGGAACGAGCAGTACTTC. The whole variable domain, remainder taken from reference TRBV11-2 and TRBJ2-7, is EAGVAQSPRYKIIEKRQSVAFWCNPISGHATLYWYQQILGQGPKLLIQFQNNGVVDDSQLPKDRFSAERLKGVDSTLKIQPAKLEDSAVYLCASSTTGAGNEQYFGPGTRLTVT.